Included here is one T cell receptor beta chain sequence, with context. Its antigen is currently unknown. Looked up from germline, CDR1 is SEHNR and CDR2 is FQNEAQ (reference sequence). The CDR3 length is 15 residues. V lost 4 bases to trimming and J lost 2 bases, with 14 bases between them. This sample was included in a study of T cell responses to AZD1222 COVID-19 vaccine. Study-wide points: Sampled repertoires all dated from after the peak T cell response.

Using immunoSEQ multiplex PCR, the repertoire was profiled, and TCRdb retains in-frame clones only, with some absent. The sample has some 140,000 clones; more than 85% are singletons. Sequenced material: peripheral blood, taken on day 0 of AZD1222 vaccination. The V and J genes are TRBV7-9 and TRBJ1-2, with a weak D call TRBD1 (6 bases). The clonotype originates from an adult in good health. For the CDR3, the DNA is TGTGCCAGCAGCTCCCCGCGGCAGGGGAACTATGGCTACACCTTC. It is translated as CASSSPRQGNYGYTF.